These T cell receptor beta chains were read from a single sample in a study of blood T cell repertoires in COVID-19. Sequencing used immunoSEQ multiplex PCR; TCRdb keeps in-frame clones, though not all of them. The repertoire holds around 400,000 clones, with roughly 86% as singletons. Sample: peripheral blood. The receptors come from a woman in her sixties with COVID-19, enrolled during active disease. Each CDR3 is given with its conserved first and last residue. D genes are given only for firm matches. The size entry is marked missing in some rows and otherwise reads once, few, many or a size class.

D gene	clone size	V gene	J gene	CDR3 protein	CDR3 DNA
NA	once	TRBV11-2	TRBJ1-1	CASSPKDRLNTEAFF	TGTGCCAGCAGCCCTAAAGACAGACTGAACACTGAAGCTTTCTTT
TRBD1	NA	TRBV7-9	TRBJ1-6	CASSDTGGLNSPLHF	TGTGCCAGCAGCGATACAGGGGGCTTAAATTCACCCCTCCACTTT
TRBD2	NA	TRBV18	TRBJ2-1	CASSPPASGGLREQFF	TGTGCCAGCTCACCACCGGCTAGCGGGGGGCTCAGGGAGCAGTTCTTC
NA	NA	TRBV7-2	TRBJ1-5	CASSDARQGGGQPQHF	TGTGCCAGCAGCGACGCCCGTCAGGGAGGTGGACAGCCCCAGCATTTT
NA	few	TRBV5-5	TRBJ1-1	CASSRGTGTEAFF	TGTGCCAGCAGTAGGGGAACGGGCACTGAAGCTTTCTTT
NA	once	TRBV27	TRBJ1-6	CASSFRDTGFRSPLHF	TGTGCCAGCAGTTTTAGGGACACAGGGTTCAGGTCACCCCTCCACTTT
TRBD2	NA	TRBV4-1	TRBJ2-3	CASSQVISGGAGTDTQYF	TGCGCCAGCAGCCAAGTTATTAGCGGGGGGGCCGGCACAGATACGCAGTATTTT
TRBD1	NA	TRBV30	TRBJ2-7	CAWSVGTVTLYEQYF	TGTGCCTGGAGTGTAGGGACAGTGACCCTCTACGAGCAGTACTTC
NA	NA	TRBV15	TRBJ2-4	CATSLRPGIQYF	TGTGCCACCAGTCTAAGGCCGGGGATTCAGTACTTC
NA	once	TRBV27	TRBJ2-7	CASSFRDSYYEQYF	TGTGCCAGCAGTTTCCGAGACTCCTACTACGAGCAGTACTTC
TRBD2	once	TRBV7-3	TRBJ2-3	CASSERTSGDFSTDTQYF	TGTGCCAGCAGCGAGCGGACTAGCGGGGATTTTAGCACAGATACGCAGTATTTT
TRBD1	once	TRBV30	TRBJ1-2	CAWSPRGVSGYTF	TGTGCCTGGAGTCCCAGGGGGGTCTCTGGCTACACCTTC
NA	NA	TRBV3-1/TRBV3-2	TRBJ1-4	CASSQVGPGEKLFF	TGTGCCAGCAGCCAAGTGGGGCCCGGAGAAAAACTGTTTTTT
TRBD1	NA	TRBV5-1	TRBJ1-4	CASSLGQGKEKLFF	TGCGCCAGCAGCTTGGGACAGGGGAAAGAAAAACTGTTTTTT
NA	NA	TRBV4-1	TRBJ1-1	CASSQVWGAEAFF	TGCGCCAGCAGCCAAGTGTGGGGAGCAGAAGCTTTCTTT
NA	NA	TRBV6-2/TRBV6-3	TRBJ2-6	CASSSRGTAISGANVLTF	TGTGCCAGCAGTTCCCGCGGGACGGCGATCTCTGGGGCCAACGTCCTGACTTTC
NA	NA	TRBV28	TRBJ2-3	CASSPQLDSLTDTQYF	TGTGCCAGCAGTCCCCAACTCGACAGCCTCACAGATACGCAGTATTTT
NA	NA	TRBV19	TRBJ1-1	CASSPYQNTEAFF	TGTGCCAGTAGTCCCTATCAGAACACTGAAGCTTTCTTT
NA	NA	TRBV5-1	TRBJ2-7	CASSSGQGYSYEQYF	TGCGCCAGCAGCTCCGGTCAGGGGTACTCCTACGAGCAGTACTTC
TRBD1	NA	TRBV11-3	TRBJ1-1	CASSLDRGLTEAFF	TGTGCCAGCAGCTTAGACAGGGGGCTCACTGAAGCTTTCTTT
NA	NA	TRBV5-5	TRBJ2-3	CASRRTPADTQYF	TGTGCCAGCAGACGAACGCCGGCAGATACGCAGTATTTT
NA	NA	TRBV19	TRBJ1-1	CASSLRGGVLTEAFF	TGTGCCAGTAGCCTCAGGGGTGGAGTGTTGACTGAAGCTTTCTTT
NA	NA	TRBV11-1	TRBJ2-5	CASSPIRLQRGETQYF	TGTGCCAGCAGCCCAATCCGACTTCAGAGAGGGGAGACCCAGTACTTC
TRBD2	NA	TRBV7-2	TRBJ2-7	CASSAIAGTSGYEQYF	TGTGCCAGCAGCGCAATCGCCGGGACTAGCGGGTACGAGCAGTACTTC
NA	NA	TRBV28	TRBJ1-1	CASSLGGLGNTEAFF	TGTGCCAGCAGTTTGGGGGGGTTGGGGAACACTGAAGCTTTCTTT
NA	NA	TRBV4-1	TRBJ2-2	CASSEYGGETGELFF	TGCGCCAGCAGCGAATACGGGGGTGAAACCGGGGAGCTGTTTTTT
NA	NA	TRBV5-5	TRBJ2-5	CASSLGPRETQYF	TGTGCCAGCAGCTTGGGGCCGCGGGAGACCCAGTACTTC
TRBD1	NA	TRBV13	TRBJ1-1	CASSSRQGWRIPEAFF	TGTGCCAGCAGCTCCAGACAGGGGTGGAGAATCCCTGAAGCTTTCTTT
NA	NA	TRBV4-2	TRBJ2-1	CASSQDNDRLPLDEQFF	TGTGCCAGCAGCCAAGATAACGACAGGCTACCATTGGATGAGCAGTTCTTC
NA	NA	TRBV5-4	TRBJ2-2	CASSLVQNTGELFF	TGTGCCAGCAGCTTGGTACAGAACACCGGGGAGCTGTTTTTT
NA	NA	TRBV29-1	TRBJ1-1	CSVEQSNTEAFF	TGCAGCGTTGAACAGTCGAACACTGAAGCTTTCTTT
NA	NA	TRBV5-1	TRBJ1-4	CASSLDIRNEKLFF	TGCGCCAGCAGCTTAGACATTCGTAATGAAAAACTGTTTTTT
TRBD1	few	TRBV7-9	TRBJ2-2	CASSIGWTGSNTGELFF	TGTGCCAGCAGCATCGGTTGGACAGGGTCGAACACCGGGGAGCTGTTTTTT
TRBD1	NA	TRBV2	TRBJ2-7	CASSEGGLGAEQYF	TGTGCCAGCTCTGAAGGGGGCCTGGGGGCCGAGCAGTACTTC
NA	NA	TRBV7-3	TRBJ2-5	CASSGPGETQYF	TGTGCCAGCAGCGGGCCTGGGGAGACCCAGTACTTC
TRBD2	NA	TRBV7-9	TRBJ2-1	CASSLPAGAYEQFF	TGTGCCAGCAGCTTACCAGCGGGGGCCTATGAGCAGTTCTTC
NA	once	TRBV10-3	TRBJ1-2	CAISESSGLYGYTF	TGTGCCATCAGTGAGTCTTCAGGGCTCTATGGCTACACCTTC
TRBD2	NA	TRBV24-1	TRBJ2-3	CATSGAGGSTDTQYF	TGTGCCACCTCTGGAGCGGGGGGGAGCACAGATACGCAGTATTTT
NA	NA	TRBV7-3	TRBJ2-5	CASSLVRSGRETQYF	TGTGCCAGCAGCTTAGTACGCTCGGGGAGAGAGACCCAGTACTTC
NA	NA	TRBV29-1	TRBJ1-2	CSVSGTYTPNYGYTF	TGCAGCGTTTCCGGGACATACACTCCTAACTATGGCTACACCTTC
NA	NA	TRBV4-2	TRBJ2-2	CASSPRVFSGELFF	TGTGCCAGCAGCCCTCGAGTGTTTTCCGGGGAGCTGTTTTTT
TRBD1	NA	TRBV3-1/TRBV3-2	TRBJ1-2	CASRRQGYYGYTF	TGTGCCAGCAGGCGACAGGGGTACTATGGCTACACCTTC
NA	NA	TRBV7-2	TRBJ1-3	CASSSGTNRPGNTIYF	TGTGCCAGCAGCTCCGGGACAAATCGCCCTGGAAACACCATATATTTT
TRBD1	NA	TRBV7-2	TRBJ2-1	CASSYGQDNEQFF	TGTGCCAGCAGCTACGGACAGGACAATGAGCAGTTCTTC
NA	NA	TRBV4-1	TRBJ2-2	CASSRQQGSDGELFF	TGCGCCAGCAGCCGGCAACAGGGATCCGACGGGGAGCTGTTTTTT
NA	NA	TRBV7-2	TRBJ2-7	CASSSHYEQYF	TGTGCCAGCAGCTCCCACTACGAGCAGTACTTC
NA	few	TRBV20-1	TRBJ1-1	CSASGGLEAFF	TGCAGTGCTAGTGGGGGACTAGAAGCTTTCTTT
TRBD1	NA	TRBV5-1	TRBJ2-2	CASRENQGAPTGELFF	TGCGCCAGCAGGGAAAATCAGGGGGCGCCTACCGGGGAGCTGTTTTTT
TRBD2	NA	TRBV6-1	TRBJ2-5	CASSEAPGTSGQETQYF	TGTGCCAGCAGTGAAGCCCCGGGGACTAGCGGCCAAGAGACCCAGTACTTC
NA	NA	TRBV6-6	TRBJ2-4	CASSVLRAAKNIQYF	TGTGCCAGCAGTGTACTCAGGGCAGCCAAAAACATTCAGTACTTC
TRBD1	NA	TRBV6-5	TRBJ1-2	CASSLQGGVSYGYTF	TGTGCCAGCAGTCTACAGGGGGGTGTTAGCTATGGCTACACCTTC
TRBD1	NA	TRBV19	TRBJ2-3	CASSRPGQVTDTQYF	TGTGCCAGTAGTAGACCGGGACAGGTTACAGATACGCAGTATTTT
NA	NA	TRBV5-4	TRBJ2-7	CASSSPGGSYEQYF	TGTGCCAGCAGCTCACCAGGGGGGTCCTACGAGCAGTACTTC